The present entry profiles one T cell receptor beta chain with its context. The antigen is not known. CDR3 length: 17 amino acids. Looked up from germline, CDR1 is KGHDR and CDR2 is SFDVKD. J was trimmed by 5 bases and V by 6 bases; bases with no gene match: 9. Via MiXCR, TCRdb re-called the 5' RACE reads, giving one row per CDR3 protein. This table has some 1,600,000 distinct CDR3 sequences, less than 35% appearing once. The entry originates in a study of identical twins. Study outcomes and limitations: Conclusions came from cross-sectional statistical analysis, not from following the same donors.

This sequence joins TRBV24-1 and TRBJ2-1, with 13 bases matching TRBD2. Sample: cord blood. This sequence was found in a newborn girl in good health. The CDR3 loop reads CATSSGLAGLANNEQFF. As DNA, the CDR3 is TGTGCCACCAGTTCGGGACTAGCGGGGTTGGCCAACAATGAGCAGTTCTTC.